Detailed here is one T cell receptor beta chain. The antigen is not known. The missing conserved phenylalanine or tryptophan at the end of this CDR3 makes a read error likely. The DNA is omitted, as the CDR3 cannot be located on it reliably, and the CDR3 follows TCRdb's listing. These data come from a study of metastatic and nonmetastatic thyroid tumors. Across the whole study: Repertoires of blood and of tissue (tumor or nodule) from malignant and benign thyroid patients were compared.

Thyroid surgery took place with no prior treatment in any patient. In the original analysis: Between-group CDR3 differences, defined by clinicopathological status, yielded a distant-metastasis classifier for papillary thyroid cancer. Using MiXCR, TCRdb reanalyzed the PCR reads. Clone size and V and J calls follow TCRdb, not the original study. Among 25,000 to 30,000 clones listed, approximately 22% were seen once. Study-wide findings and caveats: Across blood and tumor, TCR beta diversity in malignant thyroid tumors was reportedly significantly higher than in benign nodules.

This clonotype originated in a male donor with papillary thyroid cancer or a benign thyroid nodule (not recorded which). Some clones in this sample may be carry-over from other donors' samples. Material: blood.

The CDR3 spells CASSWWGRPPNTEAYV. The V gene is TRBV28, the J gene TRBJ1-1. The CDR3 is 16 residues long, ends included. Germline values: CDR1 MDHEN, CDR2 SYDVKM.